This T cell receptor (beta chain) was identified during a study of blood T cell repertoires in COVID-19. The V gene's germline CDR1 is SGHRS and CDR2 YFSETQ. Unmatched junction bases numbered 13, after V lost 4 bases and J lost 5 bases. This CDR3 has 16 amino acids. Sequencing was performed with immunoSEQ multiplex PCR; in TCRdb, only in-frame clones are kept and a portion is missing. The sample carries around 67,000 clones, roughly 86% recorded once. This clonotype was obtained from a man in his 70s with acute or convalescent COVID-19. The rearrangement uses TRBV5-1 and TRBJ1-1, with 8 bases that match TRBD1. Specimen: peripheral blood. The CDR3 loop is CASSLWIGRTGTEAFF. The CDR3 bases are TGCGCCAGCAGCCTCTGGATTGGACGGACAGGGACTGAAGCTTTCTTT.